This T cell receptor beta chain was identified in a study of T cell repertoires in cytomegalovirus infection. In the study overall: Shared public TCR beta signatures pointed to both CMV infection and a matching HLA type. Points from the study as a whole: The ex vivo response showed dominance by HLA-C-restricted CMV-specific TCR beta clonotypes. The study identified carriers of CMV plus the relevant HLA from cumulative public TCR beta family frequency.

Germline values: CDR1 SGHTA, CDR2 FQGNSA. V was cut by 5 bases and J by 6 bases, with 17 bases left in between. CDR3 size: 15 residues. This clonotype was counted between two and nine times. The antigen is undetermined. From the reads, TCRdb called clonotypes with MiXCR, one entry per CDR3 protein. The table lists tens of thousands of distinct CDR3 sequences, 20% of them singletons. The source material was CD8+ T cells from cultured PBMCs, sampled from culture after CMV antigen stimulation. The rearrangement uses TRBV7-2 and TRBJ2-1, with D tentatively TRBD1 (5 bases). This TCR derives from a human donor in good health (CMV status not recorded). Some clones in this sample may be carry-over from other donors' samples. The CDR3 DNA sequence: TGTGCCAGCAGCATCCAGGGCCGACCTGCCAATGAGCAGTTCTTC. The encoded protein is CASSIQGRPANEQFF.